This T cell receptor beta chain was observed in a study of cytomegalovirus exposure and HLA in healthy donors (dated by TCRdb to 2016 to 2017). Notes on the research overall: In an earlier analysis of about 560 of the donors, 250 to 350 Gb of sequence data and 95 million to 130 million unique TCR beta sequences from roughly 190 million T cells were reported. About 300 gigabases of sequencing data and approximately 91 million unique TCR sequences made up an early release that covered 500 to 700 HLA-typed donors. Of the roughly 390 genotyped donors, less than 90% were placed in the genetic ancestry cluster associated with self-reported Caucasian donors. The study aimed to test whether cataloging public T cell receptors could reveal signatures of past pathogen exposure. Using immunosequencing, the study profiled T cell repertoires from fewer than 700 subjects and related those repertoires to cytomegalovirus serostatus. Along with the roughly 670-subject first cohort, a separate validation cohort of 120 different subjects was used. To predict cytomegalovirus infection status, the study combined high-throughput TCR immunosequencing, statistical association of individual TCRs with disease status, and machine learning. In a later analysis, previously published TCR beta repertoires from 500 to 750 donors were re-analyzed and high-resolution HLA genotyping was added so that TCR occurrence patterns could be studied. The later analysis used no new phenotypic data to find candidate immune exposures, relying instead on TCR beta sequences and their occurrence across donors. An earlier analysis of approximately 630 of the donors applied high-throughput TCR beta sequencing to assess whether each TCR beta V gene segment acted as functional or pseudogenic. Alongside the repertoire data, information on donor age, sex, ethnicity and CMV serostatus was compiled. A later genetic analysis took genome-wide SNP genotypes for about three fifths of the roughly 670 donors and used that subset as a discovery cohort. Every discovery cohort repertoire had been produced on one sequencing platform. Both class I and class II loci were covered by HLA typing, at four-digit resolution. The number of typed donors differed by locus: about 620-640 for A, B, C, DRB1 and DQB1; about 520 for DQA1; approximately 600 for DPA1; and some 430 for DPB1. Four or five DR-DQ haplotypes were handled as single units for association and clustering because linkage in the cohort was strong. On average, 235,054 unique TCR beta nucleotide sequences were sequenced per donor among 398 genotyped donors of the cohort, with roughly a sixth of those sequences being non-productive.

Study-wide conclusions, independent of this receptor: The study listed 150 to 200 TCR beta chains as associated with cytomegalovirus. Because some donors lacked HLA typing at each locus, the association tests relied only on the typed subset. The cohort was sequenced for TCR beta chains only, and without alpha or paired-chain data the features that could be detected were limited. Specific HLA alleles were associated with 15,000 to 20,000 TCR beta sequences at a false discovery rate of 0.05 in a later analysis. According to a later analysis, most CMV-associated TCR beta chains appeared to be HLA-restricted, and the HLA associations seemed to be driven largely by CMV exposure. An earlier analysis of 450 to 750 of the donors showed that most TCR beta V segments appeared in productive rearrangements either about 90% or about 30% of the time, which broadly matched IMGT annotations. A later analysis found that TCR association rates varied across HLA loci, with DRB1 alleles showing the most associated TCRs and HLA-C alleles the fewest. The earlier analysis of some 560 of the donors excluded some 16 rarely observed V segments, including chromosome 9 orphons, because counts were too low. The classifier was reported to diagnose cytomegalovirus status with high specificity and sensitivity in both the original and validation cohorts. Across donors, most TCR sequences were observed very rarely, whereas some public TCRs were present in many individuals. Some IMGT-functional V segments, including TRBV6-2 and TRBV6-3, could not be told apart with the 87-base-pair reads, so those segments were excluded. The sequencing pipeline was judged likely to have produced a cluster of highly shared sequence variants as a technical artifact. A further reported finding was that TCR beta sequences accurately predicted the HLA-A and HLA-B alleles for most subjects in the first cohort. Assigning TCR associations to individual alleles was difficult when HLA alleles, especially DR and DQ, strongly co-occurred. A later analysis found that HLA-associated TCR beta chains were more clonally expanded and had lower generation probabilities than equally common non-associated chains. Compared with the roughly 600-donor mean, donors in an Asian-associated ancestry cluster had fewer N-insertions in productive TCRs, according to a later genetic analysis. Presence/absence analyses assumed roughly uniform sequencing depth across donors, an assumption that may not hold. In vitro tests confirmed that a few of the cytomegalovirus-associated TCR beta chains recognize cytomegalovirus antigens. A later analysis reported that several top co-occurrence clusters appeared linked to parvovirus B19, influenza, CMV and Epstein-Barr virus. CMV serostatus was the only immune exposure information available for the cohort. It was suggested by the authors that the approach could potentially be generalized to other disease states and immunological phenotypes. A later genetic analysis associated a missense DCLRE1C variant with V-gene and J-gene trimming of TCR beta chains, and an independent cohort replicated the association. Linkage disequilibrium might explain the correlated functional status among segregating V segments, but an unknown experimental factor could not be ruled out.

The CDR3 runs 15 amino acids, cysteine and phenylalanine included. This entry keeps only the CDR3 DNA: 45 bases, framed from base 1. The germline V gene encodes CDR1 SGHDT and CDR2 YYEEEE. Unmatched junction bases come to 4, with V trimmed by 2 bases and J by 4 bases. Library creation used the immunoSEQ multiplex PCR assay. For the multiplex PCR, a mixture combining 60 forward primers for TCR Vbeta segments and 13 reverse primers for TCR Jbeta segments was used. The CDR3 region of rearranged TCR beta genes was amplified from genomic DNA by a multiplex PCR assay. On the Illumina HiSeq System, the amplified TCR beta libraries were sequenced as 87-base-pair reads. From the authors' description of their analysis: A later analysis tallied roughly 80 million unique TCR beta chains across the roughly 610 repertoires, and around 9.9 million of those chains were shared by two or more donors. Raw reads were error-corrected and collapsed into unique sequences by a nearest-neighbor algorithm in which closely related sequences were merged to remove PCR and sequencing errors. CDR3 sequences were aligned to IMGT reference sequences to assign V, D and J gene segments. For a sequence to be retained, a match of at least six nucleotides to both a V gene segment and a J gene segment was required. Rearrangements were called productive when the CDR3 lacked stop codons and stayed in frame with V and J; all others were non-productive. Following IMGT convention, CDR3 was defined as the stretch from the second conserved V-encoded cysteine to the conserved J-encoded phenylalanine. Sequences without an unambiguous match to a single V gene segment were excluded from the earlier analysis of 450 to 650 of the donors. In an earlier analysis of a few hundred of the donors, V segments were called functional above 56.7% productive rearrangements and were called segregating when the between-donor standard deviation exceeded 5%. A statistical classification framework was developed to diagnose cytomegalovirus status using the catalog of TCR beta chain sequences. In a later analysis, V and J genes were assigned by comparing TCR nucleotide sequences against IMGT/GENE-DB human TR gene sequences. A later analysis assigned CDR3 sequences and most-parsimonious VDJ recombination scenarios with the TCRdist pipeline. In a later analysis, each TCR beta chain was defined by its CDR3 amino acid sequence together with its V-gene family, and reads lacking a unique V-gene family were excluded. A later analysis removed roughly 590 highly shared, low-generation-probability nucleotide sequences to deal with suspected cross-contamination and a sequencing artifact. A later analysis calculated a clonal expansion index for each public chain from normalized within-repertoire ranks of inferred template counts. A later analysis computed generation probabilities with a VDJ recombination model fitted to out-of-frame rearrangements, and checked the results against IGoR. In a later analysis, hypergeometric tests were used to score TCR-TCR, TCR-HLA and TCR-CMV co-occurrence, with a repertoire-size bias correction applied to TCR pairs. To estimate false discovery rates, a later analysis permuted the HLA or CMV assignments 20 times. In a later analysis, co-occurring TCRs were grouped with DBSCAN, and TCRdist sequence similarity was added when clustering was performed within HLA-allele-positive subsets. Repertoires with fewer than 30,000 or more than 120,000 public chains, plus five repertoires with anomalous nucleotide sharing, were excluded from co-occurrence clustering. Held by TCRdb, this immuneACCESS table contains in-frame sequences only and omits some clones. Under half of the omission traces to an unresolved V gene where checked; the cause of the rest is unknown. V and J calls plus clone size are reproduced from that table; the DNA served to infer D and trimming. Recorded for this sample are around 120,000 clones; more than 75% of them occurred a single time. The ten top clones hold about 1.8% of the sample.

The cohort comprised around 690 healthy bone marrow donors. All cohort members were sampled while nominally healthy, although unrecorded immune exposures were likely present. The donor tested CMV seronegative and was one of the 352 seronegative cohort members. A peripheral blood sample was collected from each donor, and TCR beta sequencing was performed on peripheral blood mononuclear cells. The Qiagen DNeasy Blood Extraction Kit was used to extract genomic DNA from the blood cell samples. A note on this clone: It lacks a known antigen. No base qualities exist here, and no much larger clone lies one base off it.

Sequenced: PBMCs. The rearrangement joined TRBV5-6 to TRBJ1-3; 9 bases in the middle match TRBD1. The sequence came from a man between 18 and 35 years old in good health and CMV-seronegative. The CDR3: CASSFGTGRGNTIYF. The DNA sequence is given as TGTGCCAGCAGCTTTGGGACAGGGCGAGGAAACACCATATATTTT.